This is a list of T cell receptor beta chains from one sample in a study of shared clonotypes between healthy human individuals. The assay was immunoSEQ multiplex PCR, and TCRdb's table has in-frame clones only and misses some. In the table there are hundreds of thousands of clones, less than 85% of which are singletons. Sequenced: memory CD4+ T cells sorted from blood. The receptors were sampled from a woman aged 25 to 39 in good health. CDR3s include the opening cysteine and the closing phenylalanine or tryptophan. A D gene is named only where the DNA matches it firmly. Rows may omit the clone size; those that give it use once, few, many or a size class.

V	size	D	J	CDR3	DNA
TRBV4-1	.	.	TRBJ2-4	CASSQEVVMTDIQYF	TGCGCCAGCAGCCAAGAGGTAGTCATGACGGACATTCAGTACTTC
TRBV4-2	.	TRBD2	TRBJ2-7	CASSQDLAGVSEQYF	TGTGCCAGCAGCCAAGACCTAGCGGGAGTCAGCGAGCAGTACTTC
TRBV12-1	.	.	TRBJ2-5	CASGAAYQETQYF	TGTGCCAGCGGAGCGGCGTACCAAGAGACCCAGTACTTC
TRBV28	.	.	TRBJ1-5	CASSFPPADDGNQPQHF	TGTGCCAGCAGTTTCCCCCCCGCGGATGATGGGAATCAGCCCCAGCATTTT
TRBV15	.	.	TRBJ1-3	CATSGALSGTGNTIYF	TGTGCCACCAGCGGTGCTTTATCGGGGACTGGAAACACCATATATTTT
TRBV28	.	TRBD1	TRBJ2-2	CASSWTGVNTGELFF	TGTGCCAGCAGTTGGACAGGGGTCAACACCGGGGAGCTGTTTTTT
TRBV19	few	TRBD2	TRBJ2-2	CASSASGTSVFTGELFF	TGTGCCAGTAGTGCATCCGGGACTAGCGTCTTCACCGGGGAGCTGTTTTTT
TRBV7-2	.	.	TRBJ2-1	CASSPTRAYNEQFF	TGTGCCAGCAGCCCGACTAGGGCCTACAATGAGCAGTTCTTC
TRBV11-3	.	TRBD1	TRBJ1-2	CATLGGQSIGGFLYGYTF	TGTGCCACCCTCGGGGGACAGTCTATCGGGGGGTTCCTCTATGGCTACACCTTC
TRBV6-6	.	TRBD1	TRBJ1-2	CASSTLGQKDGYTF	TGTGCCAGCAGTACCTTGGGACAGAAAGATGGCTACACCTTC
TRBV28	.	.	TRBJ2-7	CASSYRTYEQYF	TGTGCCAGCAGTTATCGAACCTACGAGCAGTACTTC
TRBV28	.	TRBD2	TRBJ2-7	CASRPSGRSYEQYF	TGTGCCAGCAGACCTAGCGGGCGATCCTACGAGCAGTACTTC
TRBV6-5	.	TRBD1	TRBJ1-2	CASSGTGTSNYGYTF	TGTGCCAGCAGTGGGACAGGGACCTCTAACTATGGCTACACCTTC
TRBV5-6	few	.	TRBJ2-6	CASSPFIGRLSGANVLTF	TGTGCCAGCAGCCCGTTTATAGGGAGGCTATCTGGGGCCAACGTCCTGACTTTC
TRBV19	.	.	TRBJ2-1	CASSSRGNEQFF	TGTGCCAGTAGTTCCCGGGGCAATGAGCAGTTCTTC
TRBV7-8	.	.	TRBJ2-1	CASSLGLYPYNEQFF	TGTGCCAGCAGCTTAGGGCTGTACCCTTACAATGAGCAGTTCTTC
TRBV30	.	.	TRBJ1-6	CAWSVVEGFGSPLHF	TGTGCCTGGAGTGTTGTGGAGGGGTTTGGTTCACCCCTCCACTTT
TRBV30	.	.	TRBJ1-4	CAWSQGGEKLFF	TGTGCCTGGAGCCAGGGTGGTGAAAAACTGTTTTTT
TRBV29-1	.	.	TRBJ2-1	CSAPALGGTYTYNEQFF	TGCAGCGCTCCCGCACTGGGCGGGACATATACCTACAATGAGCAGTTCTTC
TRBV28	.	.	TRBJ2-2	CASSPGTANTGELFF	TGTGCCAGCAGCCCCGGGACGGCAAACACCGGGGAGCTGTTTTTT